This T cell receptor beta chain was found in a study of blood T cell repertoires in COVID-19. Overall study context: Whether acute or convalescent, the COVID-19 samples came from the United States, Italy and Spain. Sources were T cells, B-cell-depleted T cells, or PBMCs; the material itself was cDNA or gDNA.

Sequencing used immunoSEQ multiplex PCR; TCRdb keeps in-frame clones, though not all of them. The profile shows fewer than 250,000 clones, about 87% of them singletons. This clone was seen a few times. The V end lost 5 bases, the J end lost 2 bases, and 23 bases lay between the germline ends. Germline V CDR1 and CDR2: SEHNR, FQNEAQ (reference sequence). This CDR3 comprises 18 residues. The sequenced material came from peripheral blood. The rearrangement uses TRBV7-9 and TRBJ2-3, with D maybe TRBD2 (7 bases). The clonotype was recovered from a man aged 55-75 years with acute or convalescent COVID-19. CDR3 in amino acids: CASSHIRAGTKITDTQYF. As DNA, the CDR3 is TGTGCCAGCAGCCATATCCGAGCGGGGACAAAAATCACAGATACGCAGTATTTT.